The 6 T cell receptor beta chains presented below share a single source sample, sequenced in a study of cytomegalovirus exposure and HLA in healthy donors. The PCR used 60 Vbeta and 13 Jbeta primers. The assay was immunoSEQ multiplex PCR, and TCRdb's table has in-frame clones only and misses some. The sample shows hundreds of thousands of clones, around nine tenths of them seen only once. The sample consisted of PBMCs. The receptor set was obtained from a woman aged 18-30 years in good health and CMV-seronegative.

The chain has TRBV19 and TRBJ2-3; tentatively, D is TRBD2 (6 bases). The V gene lost 1 base and the J gene lost 10 bases, with 15 bases spanning the gap. CDR3 length equals 14 residues. Germline lookup yields CDR1 LNHDA and CDR2 SQIVND (reference sequence). The DNA of the CDR3 is TGTGCCAGTAGTATAGGGCTAGCGTCAAATGCGCAGTATTTT. It translates to CASSIGLASNAQYF.

This chain joins TRBV6-1 and TRBJ1-2; D gene uncertain. V lost 4 bases, J lost 6 bases, and 15 bases lay in between. The CDR3 sequence is 14 residues long. Looked up from germline, CDR1 is MNHNS and CDR2 is SASEGT. The CDR3 DNA follows: TGTGCCAGCAGTGCTAGACGGAGCTCCGATGGCTACACCTTC. Encoded protein: CASSARRSSDGYTF.

The chain joins TRBV18 to TRBJ2-1, with 7 bases aligning to TRBD1. This CDR3 contains 15 residues. Germline CDR1 reads KGHSH; CDR2 reads LQKENI. J lost 3 bases, V lost 5 bases, and 7 bases had no gene match. In DNA form, the CDR3 reads TGTGCCAGCTCATCCCAAGGGGACAGCTACAATGAGCAGTTCTTC. This sequence encodes CASSSQGDSYNEQFF.

This clone was seen just once. The chain uses TRBV7-8 and TRBJ1-2; weak D call: TRBD1 (5 bases). This CDR3 contains 14 residues. Trimming pared 6 bases from V and 1 base from J, leaving 12 bases between. CDR1 and CDR2 (germline): SGHVS, FQNEAQ. The CDR3 bases are TGTGCCAGCAGACGGACGGGGGGTAACTATGGCTACACCTTC. It yields the protein CASRRTGGNYGYTF.

The DNA of the CDR3 is TGTGCCAGCAGCCAAGACAGGGGGAATCAGCCCCAGCATTTT. Its translation: CASSQDRGNQPQHF. The rearrangement links TRBV4-2 to TRBJ1-5, with 7 bases matching TRBD1. CDR3 length: 14 residues. Germline loops: CDR1 LGHNA, CDR2 YNFKEQ. The trim removed 0 bases at V and 4 bases at J, leaving 0 bases unmatched.

This rearrangement joins TRBV7-8 to TRBJ1-6, with D possibly TRBD1 on 6 matching bases. This CDR3 spans 17 amino acids. The germline V and J ends were trimmed by 5 bases and 11 bases, with 25 bases remaining between them. Germline CDR1 SGHVS, CDR2 FQNEAQ. CDR3 sequence reads: CASSPQTGSATGPPLHF. CDR3 DNA sequence: TGTGCCAGCAGCCCCCAAACAGGGTCGGCGACGGGGCCACCCCTCCACTTT.